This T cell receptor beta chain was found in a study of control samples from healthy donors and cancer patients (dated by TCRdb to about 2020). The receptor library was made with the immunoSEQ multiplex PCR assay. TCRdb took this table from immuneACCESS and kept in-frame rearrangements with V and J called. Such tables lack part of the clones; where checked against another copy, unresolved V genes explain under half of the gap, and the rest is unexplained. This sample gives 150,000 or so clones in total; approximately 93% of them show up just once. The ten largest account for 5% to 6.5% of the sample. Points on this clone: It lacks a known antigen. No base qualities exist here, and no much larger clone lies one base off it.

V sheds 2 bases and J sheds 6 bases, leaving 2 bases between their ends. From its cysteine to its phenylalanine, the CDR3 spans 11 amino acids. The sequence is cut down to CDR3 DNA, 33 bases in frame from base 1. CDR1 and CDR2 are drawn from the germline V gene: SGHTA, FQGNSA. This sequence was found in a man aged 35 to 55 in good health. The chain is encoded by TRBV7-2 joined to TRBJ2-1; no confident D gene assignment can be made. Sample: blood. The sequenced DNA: TGTGCCAGCAGCTTACTCAATGAGCAGTTCTTC. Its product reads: CASSLLNEQFF.